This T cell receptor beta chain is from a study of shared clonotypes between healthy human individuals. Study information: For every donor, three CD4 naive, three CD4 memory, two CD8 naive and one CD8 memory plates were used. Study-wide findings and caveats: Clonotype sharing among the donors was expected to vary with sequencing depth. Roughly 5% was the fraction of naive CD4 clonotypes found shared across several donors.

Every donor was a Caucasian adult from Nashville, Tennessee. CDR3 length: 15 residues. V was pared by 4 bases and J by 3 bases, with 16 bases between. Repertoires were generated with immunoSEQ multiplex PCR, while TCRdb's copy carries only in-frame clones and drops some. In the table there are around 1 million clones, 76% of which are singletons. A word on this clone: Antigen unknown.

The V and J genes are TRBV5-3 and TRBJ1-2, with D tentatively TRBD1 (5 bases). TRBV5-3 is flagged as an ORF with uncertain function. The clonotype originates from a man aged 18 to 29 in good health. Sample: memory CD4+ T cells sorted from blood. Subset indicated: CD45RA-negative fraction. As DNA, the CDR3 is TGTGCCAGAAGCCTTACAGGTCCCCGCGACTATGGCTACACCTTC. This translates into CARSLTGPRDYGYTF.